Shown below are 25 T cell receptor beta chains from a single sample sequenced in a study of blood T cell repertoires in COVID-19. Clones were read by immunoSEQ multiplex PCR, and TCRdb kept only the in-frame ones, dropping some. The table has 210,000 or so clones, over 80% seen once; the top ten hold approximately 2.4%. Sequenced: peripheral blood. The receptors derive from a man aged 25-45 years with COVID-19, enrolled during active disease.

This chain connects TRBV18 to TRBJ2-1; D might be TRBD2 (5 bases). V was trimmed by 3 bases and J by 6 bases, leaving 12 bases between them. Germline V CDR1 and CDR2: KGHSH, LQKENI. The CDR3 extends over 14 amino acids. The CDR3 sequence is CASSPTTRFNEQFF. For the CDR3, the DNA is TGTGCCAGCTCACCTACCACTAGGTTCAATGAGCAGTTCTTC.

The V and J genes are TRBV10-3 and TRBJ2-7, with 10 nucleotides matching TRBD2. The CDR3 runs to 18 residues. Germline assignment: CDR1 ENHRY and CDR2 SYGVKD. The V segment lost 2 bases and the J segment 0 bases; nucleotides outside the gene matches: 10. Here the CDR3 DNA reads TGTGCCATCAGTGAGGAGGGACTAGCGACCCTGAGCTCCTACGAGCAGTACTTC. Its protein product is CAISEEGLATLSSYEQYF.

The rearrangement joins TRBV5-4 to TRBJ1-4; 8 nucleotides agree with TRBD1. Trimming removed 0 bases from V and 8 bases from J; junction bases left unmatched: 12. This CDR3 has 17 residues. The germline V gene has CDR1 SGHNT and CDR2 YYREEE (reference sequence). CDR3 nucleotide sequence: TGTGCCAGCAGCTTGGAGGGCAGGGGGCCCGTCGTGGAAAAACTGTTTTTT. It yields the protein CASSLEGRGPVVEKLFF.

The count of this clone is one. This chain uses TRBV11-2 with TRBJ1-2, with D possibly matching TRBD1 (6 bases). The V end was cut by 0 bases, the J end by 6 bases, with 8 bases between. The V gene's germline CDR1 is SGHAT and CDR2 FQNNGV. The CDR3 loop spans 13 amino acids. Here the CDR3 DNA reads TGTGCCAGCAGCTTAGACAGGGGACATGGCTACACCTTC. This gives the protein CASSLDRGHGYTF.

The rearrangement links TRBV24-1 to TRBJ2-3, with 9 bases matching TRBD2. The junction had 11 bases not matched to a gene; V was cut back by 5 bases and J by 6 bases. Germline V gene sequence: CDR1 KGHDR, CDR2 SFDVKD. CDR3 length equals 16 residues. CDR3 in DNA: TGTGCCACCAGTGGTTGGGGTAGCGGGAGTATTGATACGCAGTATTTT. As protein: CATSGWGSGSIDTQYF.

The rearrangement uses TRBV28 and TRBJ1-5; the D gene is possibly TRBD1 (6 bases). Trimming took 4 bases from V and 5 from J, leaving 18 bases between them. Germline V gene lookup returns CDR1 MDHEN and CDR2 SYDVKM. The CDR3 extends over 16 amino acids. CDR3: CASSSWQGSIYQPQHF. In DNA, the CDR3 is TGTGCCAGCAGTTCGTGGCAGGGGTCCATCTATCAGCCCCAGCATTTT. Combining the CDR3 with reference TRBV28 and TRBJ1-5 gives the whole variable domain DVKVTQSSRYLVKRTGEKVFLECVQDMDHENMFWYRQDPGLGLRLIYFSYDVKMKEKGDIPEGYSVSREKKERFSLILESASTNQTSMYLCASSSWQGSIYQPQHFGDGTRLSIL.

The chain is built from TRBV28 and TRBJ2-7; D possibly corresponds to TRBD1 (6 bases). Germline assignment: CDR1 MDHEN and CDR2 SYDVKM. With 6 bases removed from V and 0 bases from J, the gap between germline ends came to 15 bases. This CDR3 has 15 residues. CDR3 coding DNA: TGTGCCAGCAGCGATTCGGACAGTTACTCCTACGAGCAGTACTTC. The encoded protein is CASSDSDSYSYEQYF.

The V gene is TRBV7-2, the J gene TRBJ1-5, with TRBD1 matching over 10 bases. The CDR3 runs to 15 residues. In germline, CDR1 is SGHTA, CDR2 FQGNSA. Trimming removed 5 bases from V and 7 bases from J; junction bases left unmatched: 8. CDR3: CASSPTRTGGQPQHF. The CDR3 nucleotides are TGTGCCAGCAGCCCCACCCGGACAGGGGGACAGCCCCAGCATTTT.

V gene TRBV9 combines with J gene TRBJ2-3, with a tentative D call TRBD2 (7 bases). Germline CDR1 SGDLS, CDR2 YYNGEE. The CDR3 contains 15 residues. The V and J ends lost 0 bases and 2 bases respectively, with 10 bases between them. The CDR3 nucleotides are TGTGCCAGCAGCGTAGAGGGGGGGCCCACAGATACGCAGTATTTT. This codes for CASSVEGGPTDTQYF.

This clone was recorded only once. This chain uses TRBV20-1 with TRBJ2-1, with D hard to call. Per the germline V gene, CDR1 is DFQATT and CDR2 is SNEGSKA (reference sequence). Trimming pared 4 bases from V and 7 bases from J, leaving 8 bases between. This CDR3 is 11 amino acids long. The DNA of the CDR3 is TGCAGTGCTAACTCGCGTAATGAGCAGTTCTTC. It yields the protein CSANSRNEQFF.

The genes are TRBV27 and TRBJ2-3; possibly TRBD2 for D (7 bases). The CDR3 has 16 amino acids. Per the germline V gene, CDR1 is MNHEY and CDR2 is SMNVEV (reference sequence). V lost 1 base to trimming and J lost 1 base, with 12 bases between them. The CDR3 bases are TGTGCCAGCAGTTTATTGGGGGGGGCGGGCACAGATACGCAGTATTTT. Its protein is CASSLLGGAGTDTQYF.

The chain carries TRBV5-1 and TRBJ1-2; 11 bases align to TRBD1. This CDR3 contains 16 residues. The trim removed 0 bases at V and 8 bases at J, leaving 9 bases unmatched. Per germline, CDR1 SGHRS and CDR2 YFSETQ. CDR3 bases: TGCGCCAGCAGCTTGGTTTACGGACAGGGGGCGCGAGGCTACACCTTC. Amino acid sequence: CASSLVYGQGARGYTF. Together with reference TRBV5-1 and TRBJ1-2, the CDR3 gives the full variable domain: KAGVTQTPRYLIKTRGQQVTLSCSPISGHRSVSWYQQTPGQGLQFLFEYFSETQRNKGNFPGRFSGRQFSNSRSEMNVSTLELGDSALYLCASSLVYGQGARGYTFGSGTRLTVV.

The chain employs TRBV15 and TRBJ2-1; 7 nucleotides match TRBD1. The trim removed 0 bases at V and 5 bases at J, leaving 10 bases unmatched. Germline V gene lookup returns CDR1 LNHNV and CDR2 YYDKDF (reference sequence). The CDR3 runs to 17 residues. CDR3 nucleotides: TGTGCCACCAGCAGAGAACGACAGGGCTGGAGGAACAATGAGCAGTTCTTC. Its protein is CATSRERQGWRNNEQFF.

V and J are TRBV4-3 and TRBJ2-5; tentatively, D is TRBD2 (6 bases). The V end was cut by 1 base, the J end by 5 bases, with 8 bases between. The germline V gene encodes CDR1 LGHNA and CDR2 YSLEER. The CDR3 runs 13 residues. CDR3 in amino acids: CASSQGGIETQYF. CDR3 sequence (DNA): TGCGCCAGCAGCCAAGGCGGGATTGAGACCCAGTACTTC.

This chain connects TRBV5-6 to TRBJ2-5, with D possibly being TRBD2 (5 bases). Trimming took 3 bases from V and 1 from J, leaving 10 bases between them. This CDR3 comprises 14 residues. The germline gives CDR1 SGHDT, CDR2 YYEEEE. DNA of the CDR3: TGTGCCAGCAGCTGGGAGATTTCCCAAGAGACCCAGTACTTC. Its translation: CASSWEISQETQYF.

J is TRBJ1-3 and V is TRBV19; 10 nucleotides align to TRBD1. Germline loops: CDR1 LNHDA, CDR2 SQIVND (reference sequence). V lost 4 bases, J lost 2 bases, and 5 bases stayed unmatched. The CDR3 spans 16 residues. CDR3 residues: CASSTPGQGTGNTIYF. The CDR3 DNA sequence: TGTGCCAGTAGTACTCCGGGACAGGGGACTGGAAACACCATATATTTT.

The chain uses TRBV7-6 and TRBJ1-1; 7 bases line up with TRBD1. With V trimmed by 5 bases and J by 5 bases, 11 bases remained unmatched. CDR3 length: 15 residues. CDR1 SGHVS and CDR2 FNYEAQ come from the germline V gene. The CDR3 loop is CASSTQTGIGTEAFF. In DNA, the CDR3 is TGTGCCAGCAGCACCCAGACAGGGATAGGAACTGAAGCTTTCTTT.

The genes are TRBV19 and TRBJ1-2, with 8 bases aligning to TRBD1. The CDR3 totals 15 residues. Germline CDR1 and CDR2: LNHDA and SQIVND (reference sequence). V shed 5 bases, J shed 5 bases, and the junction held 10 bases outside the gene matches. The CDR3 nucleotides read TGTGCCAGTAGTGCGGCCAGGGGGCAGACTTATGGCTACACCTTC. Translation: CASSAARGQTYGYTF.

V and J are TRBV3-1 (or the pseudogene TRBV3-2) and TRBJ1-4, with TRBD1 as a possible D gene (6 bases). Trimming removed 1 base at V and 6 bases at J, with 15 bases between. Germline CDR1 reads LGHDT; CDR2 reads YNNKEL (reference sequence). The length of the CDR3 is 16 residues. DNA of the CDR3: TGTGCCAGCAGCCAAGTTCTGGGGGCCGGGGATGAAAAACTGTTTTTT. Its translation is CASSQVLGAGDEKLFF.

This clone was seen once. The CDR3 spells CASSLVVTGGRRGYTF. For the CDR3, the DNA is TGTGCCAGCAGCTTAGTGGTGACAGGGGGCCGACGGGGCTACACCTTC. The chain combines TRBV7-9 with TRBJ1-2; 10 bases match TRBD1. CDR1 is SEHNR and CDR2 is FQNEAQ in the germline V gene (reference sequence). V was pared by 1 base and J by 8 bases, with 10 bases of the junction left unmatched. CDR3 length: 16 residues.

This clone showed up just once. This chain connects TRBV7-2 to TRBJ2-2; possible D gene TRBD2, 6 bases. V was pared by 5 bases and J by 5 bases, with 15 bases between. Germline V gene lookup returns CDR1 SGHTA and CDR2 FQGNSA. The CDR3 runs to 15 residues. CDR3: CASSPWQGGTGELFF. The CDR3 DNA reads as TGTGCCAGCAGCCCGTGGCAGGGAGGAACCGGGGAGCTGTTTTTT.

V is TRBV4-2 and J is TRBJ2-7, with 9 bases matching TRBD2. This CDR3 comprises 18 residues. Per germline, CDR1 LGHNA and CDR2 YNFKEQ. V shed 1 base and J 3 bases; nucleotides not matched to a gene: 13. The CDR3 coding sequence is TGTGCCAGCAGCCAAGGGTCTAGCGGGACCGGATTAGGCTACGAGCAGTACTTC. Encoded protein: CASSQGSSGTGLGYEQYF.

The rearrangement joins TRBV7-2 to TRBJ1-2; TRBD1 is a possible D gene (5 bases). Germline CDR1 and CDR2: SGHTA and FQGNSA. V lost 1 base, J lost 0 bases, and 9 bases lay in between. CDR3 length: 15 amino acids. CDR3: CASSLEATANYGYTF. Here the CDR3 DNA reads TGTGCCAGCAGCTTAGAAGCGACAGCTAACTATGGCTACACCTTC.

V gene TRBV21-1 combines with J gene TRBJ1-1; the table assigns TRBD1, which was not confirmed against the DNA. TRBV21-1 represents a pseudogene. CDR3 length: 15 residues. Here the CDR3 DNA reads TGTGCCAGCAGCAAGTTTACAGGGTTGAACACTGAAGCTTTCTTT. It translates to CASSKFTGLNTEAFF.

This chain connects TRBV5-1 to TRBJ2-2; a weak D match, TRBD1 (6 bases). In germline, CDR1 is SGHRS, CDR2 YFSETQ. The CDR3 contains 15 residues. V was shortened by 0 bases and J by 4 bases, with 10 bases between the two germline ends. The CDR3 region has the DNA TGCGCCAGCAGCTTGGAACAGGGCAGCACCGGGGAGCTGTTTTTT. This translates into CASSLEQGSTGELFF.